Presented here are 8 T cell receptor beta chains from one specimen sequenced in a study of OX40 agonist ivuxolimab in advanced cancers. Clones were read by immunoSEQ multiplex PCR, and TCRdb kept only the in-frame ones, dropping some. The table has fewer than 100,000 clones, around 83% seen once. The specimen was CD4+ or CD8+ T cells sorted from blood, collected in a trial of the OX40 agonist ivuxolimab. These receptor sequences come from an adult with an advanced solid tumor such as melanoma, head and neck, liver or kidney cancer.

V usage is TRBV5-1 and J usage is TRBJ1-2; unclear D gene. CDR1 and CDR2 from the germline V gene are SGHRS and YFSETQ. Trimming shortened V by 4 bases and J by 3 bases, and 7 bases separated the two germline ends. This CDR3 has 12 amino acids. For the CDR3, the DNA is TGCGCCAGCAGCCCAACGGACTATGGCTACACCTTC. The encoded protein is CASSPTDYGYTF.

The chain links TRBV28 to TRBJ1-2, with 8 bases aligning to TRBD1. This CDR3 has 11 residues. V trimming: 5 bases; J trimming: 12 bases; junction bases outside the gene matches: 5. Per the germline V gene, CDR1 is MDHEN and CDR2 is SYDVKM. This CDR3 is CASSIRDRNTF. The CDR3 bases are TGTGCCAGCAGTATCAGGGACAGGAACACCTTC.

This chain links TRBV6-1 with TRBJ1-2; D perhaps matches TRBD1 (5 bases). Germline CDR1 MNHNS, CDR2 SASEGT. Between the trimmed V and J ends, which lost 1 base and 14 bases, there was a span of 17 bases. CDR3 length equals 13 residues. The CDR3 DNA follows: TGTGCCAGCAGTGAAGGGGTGGAACGACAGATGACCTTC. It yields the protein CASSEGVERQMTF.

This sequence joins TRBV11-2 and TRBJ2-3; 9 positions agree with TRBD2. The CDR3 covers 13 residues. The trim removed 3 bases at V and 5 bases at J, leaving 0 bases unmatched. Germline CDR1 reads SGHAT; CDR2 reads FQNNGV. Here the CDR3 reads CASSFSGGDTQYF. CDR3 DNA sequence: TGTGCCAGCAGCTTTAGCGGGGGAGATACGCAGTATTTT. Variable domain in full (rest from reference TRBV11-2 and TRBJ2-3): EAGVAQSPRYKIIEKRQSVAFWCNPISGHATLYWYQQILGQGPKLLIQFQNNGVVDDSQLPKDRFSAERLKGVDSTLKIQPAKLEDSAVYLCASSFSGGDTQYFGPGTRLTVL.

This clone occurred a few times. The J gene is TRBJ1-2, the V gene TRBV30; D is perhaps TRBD1 (5 bases). The V end was cut by 6 bases, the J end by 8 bases, with 19 bases between. This CDR3 is 13 amino acids long. CDR1 is GTSNPN and CDR2 is SVGIG in the germline V gene (reference sequence). As DNA, the CDR3 is TGTGCCTGCAACTACGGGAGGACAAGCGGCTACACCTTC. Its protein is CACNYGRTSGYTF.

The chain employs TRBV5-5 and TRBJ1-5, with D perhaps TRBD1 (6 bases). The germline gives CDR1 SGHKS, CDR2 YYEKEE (reference sequence). The CDR3 spans 13 residues. Trimming stripped 4 bases from V and 5 bases from J, with 10 bases between. The CDR3 sequence: CASSADRDQPQHF. The CDR3 DNA is TGTGCCAGCAGCGCGGACAGAGATCAGCCCCAGCATTTT.

The chain joins TRBV28 to TRBJ1-1; D is perhaps TRBD1 (5 bases). Germline V gives CDR1 MDHEN, CDR2 SYDVKM. CDR3 size: 13 residues. Between the trimmed V and J ends, which lost 11 bases and 2 bases, there was a span of 15 bases. CDR3 sequence (DNA): TGTGCCGCCTCGACGACAGCCAACACTGAAGCTTTCTTT. Its translation: CAASTTANTEAFF.

This chain joins TRBV7-2 and TRBJ2-1; D unclear. The CDR3 contains 13 residues. Germline V CDR1 and CDR2: SGHTA, FQGNSA. The V and J ends lost 5 bases and 6 bases respectively, with 11 bases between them. CDR3 region: CASSGRTGNEQFF. CDR3 bases: TGTGCCAGCAGCGGCCGGACCGGCAATGAGCAGTTCTTC.